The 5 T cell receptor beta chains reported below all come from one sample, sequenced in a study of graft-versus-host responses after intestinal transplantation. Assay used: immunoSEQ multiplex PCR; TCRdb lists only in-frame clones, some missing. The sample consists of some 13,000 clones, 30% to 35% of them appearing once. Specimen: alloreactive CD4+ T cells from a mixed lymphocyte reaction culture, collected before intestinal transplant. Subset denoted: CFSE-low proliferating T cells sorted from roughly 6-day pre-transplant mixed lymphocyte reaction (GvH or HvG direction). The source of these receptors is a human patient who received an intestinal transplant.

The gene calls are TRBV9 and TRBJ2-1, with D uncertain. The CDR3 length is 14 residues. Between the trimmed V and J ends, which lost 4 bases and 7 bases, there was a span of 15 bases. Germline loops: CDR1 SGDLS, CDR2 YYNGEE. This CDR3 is CASSPKGPGNEQFF. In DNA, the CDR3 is TGTGCCAGCAGCCCCAAAGGGCCCGGGAATGAGCAGTTCTTC.

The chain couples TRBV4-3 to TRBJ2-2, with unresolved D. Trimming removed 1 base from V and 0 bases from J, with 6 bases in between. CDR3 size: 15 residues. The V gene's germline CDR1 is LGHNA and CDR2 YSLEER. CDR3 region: CASSQVDSNTGELFF. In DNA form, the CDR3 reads TGCGCCAGCAGCCAAGTCGACTCGAACACCGGGGAGCTGTTTTTT.

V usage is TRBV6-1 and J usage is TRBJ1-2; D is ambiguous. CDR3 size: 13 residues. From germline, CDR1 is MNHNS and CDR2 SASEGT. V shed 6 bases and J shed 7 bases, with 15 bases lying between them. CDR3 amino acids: CASSPLRFGGYTF. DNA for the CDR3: TGTGCCAGCAGCCCCCTAAGATTCGGTGGCTACACCTTC.

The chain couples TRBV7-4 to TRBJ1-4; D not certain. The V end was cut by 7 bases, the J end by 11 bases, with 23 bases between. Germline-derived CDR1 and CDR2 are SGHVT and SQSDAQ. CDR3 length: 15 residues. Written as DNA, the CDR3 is TGTGCCAGCACCCAGAGGACGGACCGTAAGGGTAAACTGTTTTTT. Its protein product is CASTQRTDRKGKLFF. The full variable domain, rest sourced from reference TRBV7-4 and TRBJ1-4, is GAGVSQSPRYKVAKRGRDVALRCDSISGHVTLYWYRQTLGQGSEVLTYSQSDAQRDKSGRPSGRFSAERPERSVSTLKIQRTEQGDSAVYLCASTQRTDRKGKLFFGSGTQLSVL.

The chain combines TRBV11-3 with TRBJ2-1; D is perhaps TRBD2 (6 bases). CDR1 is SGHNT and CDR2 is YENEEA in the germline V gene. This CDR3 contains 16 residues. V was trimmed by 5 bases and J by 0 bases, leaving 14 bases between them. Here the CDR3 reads CASSLLLASSYNEQFF. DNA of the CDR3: TGTGCCAGCAGCCTCCTTCTAGCGTCCTCCTACAATGAGCAGTTCTTC.